This TCR beta chain comes out of a study of CD8+CD57+ T cells in acquired aplastic anemia. Germline V gives CDR1 DFQATT, CDR2 SNEGSKA (reference sequence). Trimming took off 5 bases at V and 0 bases at J, with 14 bases between the two ends. CDR3 size: 15 residues. The patients chosen for sequencing had shown expansion of CD8+CD57+ cells (detected by flow cytometry). Both TCR beta VDJ combination and CDR3 sequence profiling were carried out. Genomic DNA was the template for this profiling. One entry per CDR3 protein results from TCRdb running MiXCR on the reads. There are 300,000 or so distinct CDR3 sequences in the sample; roughly 59% occur only once, and approximately 1.2% lies in the top ten. This clonotype showed up many times.

The source is a human donor with aplastic anemia. This rearrangement joins TRBV20-1 to TRBJ2-1; tentatively, D is TRBD1 (5 bases). The source material was sorted CD4+, CD8+, or CD8+CD57+ T cells (not recorded which) from PBMCs. The CDR3 reads CSAGFQGSSYNEQFF. The CDR3 DNA is TGCAGTGCTGGCTTCCAGGGAAGCTCCTACAATGAGCAGTTCTTC.